This is a list of T cell receptor beta chains from one sample in a study of human T cells and chemical hapten exposure. MiXCR was run by TCRdb on the RACE reads, yielding one entry per CDR3 protein. The table records over 35,000 distinct CDR3 sequences, approximately 10% of them present only once. Source: whole blood, taken in connection with sensitization to the hapten diphenylcyclopropenone (DPC). The receptors were gathered from a man aged 30-40 years with alopecia areata. Some clones in this sample may be carry-over from other donors' samples. CDR3s include the opening cysteine and the closing phenylalanine or tryptophan. Fields, in order: clone size, D gene, J gene, CDR3 length, V gene, CDR3 DNA, CDR3 protein. The D gene is left open where the match is weak. Rows give clone size only sometimes, using once, few, many, or a class for an expanded clone.

size: many; D: TRBD1; J: TRBJ1-5; length: 16; V: TRBV20-1; DNA: TGCAGTGCTAATATGGGACAGGGTATTAGGGATCAGCCCCAGCATTTT; CDR3: CSANMGQGIRDQPQHF
size: many; D: -; J: TRBJ2-1; length: 18; V: TRBV21-1; DNA: TGTGCCAGCAGCAAAAGGTGGTGGAAGCGGAGTTTTAGGAATGAGCAGTTCTTC; CDR3: CASSKRWWKRSFRNEQFF
size: many; D: -; J: TRBJ1-5; length: 13; V: TRBV6-6; DNA: TGTGCCAGCAGAGGGGTGGTAGGTCAGCCCCAGCATTTT; CDR3: CASRGVVGQPQHF
size: many; D: TRBD1; J: TRBJ1-5; length: 19; V: TRBV5-1; DNA: TGCGCCAGCAGCTTGGCGGGACAGACCTTCCGAGATCGTGGTCAGCCCCAGCATTTT; CDR3: CASSLAGQTFRDRGQPQHF
size: -; D: TRBD1; J: TRBJ2-5; length: 17; V: TRBV11-2; DNA: TGTGCCAGCAGCTTAGATTCCCGGGACAGGGGCCGGGAGACCCAGTACTTC; CDR3: CASSLDSRDRGRETQYF
size: many; D: TRBD2; J: TRBJ2-1; length: 17; V: TRBV11-3; DNA: TGTGCCAGCAGCTTAGATCGGGGGGAAGGGGTATACAATGAGCAGTTCTTC; CDR3: CASSLDRGEGVYNEQFF
size: -; D: -; J: TRBJ1-1; length: 13; V: TRBV7-2; DNA: TGTGCCAGCAGCTTTCGGTTGAACACTGACGCTTTCTTT; CDR3: CASSFRLNTDAFF
size: few; D: TRBD1; J: TRBJ2-3; length: 15; V: TRBV18; DNA: TGTGCCAGCTCGCGAGCAGGGGGCCAGGTAGATACGCAGTATTTT; CDR3: CASSRAGGQVDTQYF
size: many; D: TRBD1; J: TRBJ1-5; length: 15; V: TRBV2; DNA: TGTGCCAGCAGCGAACGGACAGGGGGCAATCAGCCCCAGCATTTT; CDR3: CASSERTGGNQPQHF
size: many; D: -; J: TRBJ1-4; length: 14; V: TRBV15; DNA: TGTGCCACCAGCAAAGGGACTGGTAGAGAAAAACTGTTTTTT; CDR3: CATSKGTGREKLFF
size: many; D: -; J: TRBJ2-5; length: 13; V: TRBV27; DNA: TGTGCCAGCAGTTTCCGGGGAGAAAAGACCCAGTACTTC; CDR3: CASSFRGEKTQYF
size: few; D: -; J: TRBJ2-4; length: 13; V: TRBV9; DNA: TGTGCCAGCAGCGTAGTTCAGGGTAGCATTCAGTACTTC; CDR3: CASSVVQGSIQYF
size: many; D: -; J: TRBJ1-4; length: 15; V: TRBV10-1; DNA: TGCGCCAGCAGTGAAGGCCACGCAACTAATGAAAAACTGTTTTTT; CDR3: CASSEGHATNEKLFF
size: -; D: -; J: TRBJ1-1; length: 15; V: TRBV3-1; DNA: TGTGCCAGCAGCAACATCTGGGGGAGGAACACTGAAGCTTTCTTT; CDR3: CASSNIWGRNTEAFF
size: -; D: -; J: TRBJ2-3; length: 13; V: TRBV27; DNA: TGTGCCAGCAGTTTAAGCCGCACAGATACGCAGTATTTT; CDR3: CASSLSRTDTQYF
size: -; D: -; J: TRBJ2-1; length: 12; V: TRBV7-2; DNA: TGTGCCAGCAGCCCGCCGGGACCTGAGCAGTTCTTC; CDR3: CASSPPGPEQFF
size: few; D: -; J: TRBJ2-6; length: 18; V: TRBV21-1; DNA: TGTGCCAGCAGCAAAGGTGCAGGGGACAGCTCTGGGGCCAACGTCCTGACTTTC; CDR3: CASSKGAGDSSGANVLTF
size: many; D: TRBD2; J: TRBJ2-1; length: 14; V: TRBV28; DNA: TGTGCCAGCCGAGCGGGAGGGAGCTACAATGAGCAGTTCTTC; CDR3: CASRAGGSYNEQFF
size: few; D: TRBD1; J: TRBJ2-5; length: 16; V: TRBV6-1; DNA: TGTGCCAGCAGTGAAGCTTCAGGACAGGGAAGGGAGACCCAGTACTTC; CDR3: CASSEASGQGRETQYF
size: many; D: TRBD2; J: TRBJ2-2; length: 21; V: TRBV6-2/TRBV6-3; DNA: TGTGCCAGCAGTGCTTTTATTGGACTAGCGGGAGGCCGTCGAGACACCGGGGAGCTGTTTTTT; CDR3: CASSAFIGLAGGRRDTGELFF
size: -; D: -; J: TRBJ1-3; length: 11; V: TRBV6-2/TRBV6-3; DNA: TGTGCCAGCAGCCCAGCCAACACCATATATTTT; CDR3: CASSPANTIYF
size: -; D: TRBD2; J: TRBJ2-5; length: 16; V: TRBV6-2/TRBV6-3; DNA: TGTGCCAGCAGTTCCATACGGGGGGGCCCGGGAGAGACCCAGTACTTC; CDR3: CASSSIRGGPGETQYF
size: many; D: -; J: TRBJ2-3; length: 17; V: TRBV5-1; DNA: TGCGCCAGCAGCTTCACCCCGGGGGCAAAGGTGGCAGATACGCAGTATTTT; CDR3: CASSFTPGAKVADTQYF
size: few; D: -; J: TRBJ1-2; length: 15; V: TRBV27; DNA: TGTGCCAGCAGTTTATCCCCGACATTTTCCTATGGCTACACCTTC; CDR3: CASSLSPTFSYGYTF
size: few; D: -; J: TRBJ2-1; length: 15; V: TRBV5-1; DNA: TGCGCCAGCAGCTTCCCGCGGAGCTCCTACAATGAGCAGTTCTTC; CDR3: CASSFPRSSYNEQFF
size: few; D: TRBD1; J: TRBJ2-5; length: 15; V: TRBV5-8; DNA: TGTGCCAGCAGCTCATGGACAGGGGGTCTGGAGACCCAGTACTTC; CDR3: CASSSWTGGLETQYF
size: many; D: -; J: TRBJ1-6; length: 14; V: TRBV6-5; DNA: TGTGCCAGCAGTTCACACACGTGGGGAACCCCCCTCCACTTT; CDR3: CASSSHTWGTPLHF
size: -; D: TRBD1; J: TRBJ2-1; length: 15; V: TRBV4-2; DNA: TGTGCCAGCAGCCGAGAGGACAGGGGGTACAATGAGCAGTTCTTC; CDR3: CASSREDRGYNEQFF
size: -; D: -; J: TRBJ1-1; length: 16; V: TRBV4-2; DNA: TGTGCCAGCAGCCAAGAGGGGGGGGCGTTTTACACTGAAGCTTTCTTT; CDR3: CASSQEGGAFYTEAFF
size: few; D: -; J: TRBJ1-5; length: 13; V: TRBV29-1; DNA: TGCAGCGTTGGTAGGGGTGGCAATCAGCCCCAGCATTTT; CDR3: CSVGRGGNQPQHF
size: many; D: -; J: TRBJ2-5; length: 11; V: TRBV6-2/TRBV6-3; DNA: TGTGCCAGCAGTCTGCAAGAGACCCAGTACTTC; CDR3: CASSLQETQYF